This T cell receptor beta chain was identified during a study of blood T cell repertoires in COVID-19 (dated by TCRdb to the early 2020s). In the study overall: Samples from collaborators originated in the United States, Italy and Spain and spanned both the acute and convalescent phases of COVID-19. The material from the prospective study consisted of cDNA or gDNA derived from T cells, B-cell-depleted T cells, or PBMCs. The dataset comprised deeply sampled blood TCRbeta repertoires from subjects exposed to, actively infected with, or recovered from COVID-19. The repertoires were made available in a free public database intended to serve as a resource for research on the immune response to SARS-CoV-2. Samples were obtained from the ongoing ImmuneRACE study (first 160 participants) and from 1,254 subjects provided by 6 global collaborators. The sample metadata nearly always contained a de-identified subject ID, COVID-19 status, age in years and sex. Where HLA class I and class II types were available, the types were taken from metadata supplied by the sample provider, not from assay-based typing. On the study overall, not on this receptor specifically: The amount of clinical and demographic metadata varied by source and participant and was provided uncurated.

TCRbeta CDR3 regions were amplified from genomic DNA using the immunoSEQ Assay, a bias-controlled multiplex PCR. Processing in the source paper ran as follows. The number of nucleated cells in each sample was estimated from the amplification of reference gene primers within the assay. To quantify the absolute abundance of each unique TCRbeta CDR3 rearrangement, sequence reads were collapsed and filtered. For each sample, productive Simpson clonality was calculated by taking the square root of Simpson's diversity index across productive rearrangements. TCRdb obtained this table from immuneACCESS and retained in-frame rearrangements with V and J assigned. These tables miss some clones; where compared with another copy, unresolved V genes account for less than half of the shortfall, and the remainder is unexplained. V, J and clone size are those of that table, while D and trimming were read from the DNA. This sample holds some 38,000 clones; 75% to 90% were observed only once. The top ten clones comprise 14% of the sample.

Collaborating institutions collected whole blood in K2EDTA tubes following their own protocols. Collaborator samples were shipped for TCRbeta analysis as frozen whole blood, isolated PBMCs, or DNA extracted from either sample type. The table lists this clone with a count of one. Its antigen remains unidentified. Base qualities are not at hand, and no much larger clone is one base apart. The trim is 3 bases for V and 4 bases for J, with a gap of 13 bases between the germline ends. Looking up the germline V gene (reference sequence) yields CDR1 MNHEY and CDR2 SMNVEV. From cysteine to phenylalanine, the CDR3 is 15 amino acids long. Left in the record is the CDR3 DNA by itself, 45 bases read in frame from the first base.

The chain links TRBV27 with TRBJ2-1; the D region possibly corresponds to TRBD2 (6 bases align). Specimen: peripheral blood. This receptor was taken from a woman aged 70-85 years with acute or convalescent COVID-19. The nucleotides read TGTGCCAGCAGTTTCGGAGGGCCGGGGTACAATGAGCAGTTCTTC. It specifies CASSFGGPGYNEQFF.